These 20 T cell receptor beta chains share one sample of origin, sequenced in a study of OX40 agonist ivuxolimab in advanced cancers. TCRdb keeps only in-frame clones here, not all; method: immunoSEQ multiplex PCR. The repertoire holds roughly 25,000 clones, with roughly 75% as singletons. The material was CD4+ or CD8+ T cells sorted from blood, obtained in a trial of the OX40 agonist ivuxolimab. The origin of the receptors is an adult with an advanced solid tumor such as melanoma, head and neck, liver or kidney cancer.

The chain links TRBV19 to TRBJ2-5; 8 nucleotides agree with TRBD2. Germline CDR1 is LNHDA and CDR2 is SQIVND (reference sequence). V shed 3 bases and J 4 bases; nucleotides not matched to a gene: 10. The CDR3 consists of 16 residues. Here the CDR3 reads CASSIEPGTSRETQYF. The CDR3 coding sequence is TGTGCCAGTAGTATTGAGCCCGGGACTAGTAGAGAGACCCAGTACTTC. The variable domain in full, with the rest retrieved from reference TRBV19 and TRBJ2-5, is DGGITQSPKYLFRKEGQNVTLSCEQNLNHDAMYWYRQDPGQGLRLIYYSQIVNDFQKGDIAEGYSVSREKKESFPLTVTSAQKNPTAFYLCASSIEPGTSRETQYFGPGTRLLVL.

The V and J genes are TRBV4-1 and TRBJ2-3; no reliable D call. Between the trimmed V and J ends, which lost 1 base and 0 bases, there was a span of 14 bases. The length of the CDR3 is 17 residues. The germline CDR1 and CDR2 sequences are MGHRA and YSYEKL. The CDR3 DNA reads as TGCGCCAGCAGCCAAGTTATGAAGAGGAGAAGCACAGATACGCAGTATTTT. It yields the protein CASSQVMKRRSTDTQYF.

The chain carries TRBV6-6 and TRBJ1-5; 7 bases are shared with TRBD1. Germline V gene sequence: CDR1 MNHNY, CDR2 SVGAGI (reference sequence). The V and J ends lost 6 bases and 3 bases, in that order; junction bases with no gene match: 8. This CDR3 is built from 15 residues. CDR3 nucleotides: TGTGCCAGCAGCAAGGACAGGTTTTACAATCAGCCCCAGCATTTT. This encodes CASSKDRFYNQPQHF.

The table lists this clone with a few counts. J is TRBJ2-3 and V is TRBV7-2; 8 bases agree with TRBD1. J lost 4 bases, V lost 5 bases, and 8 bases had no gene match. Germline CDR1 reads SGHTA; CDR2 reads FQGNSA. This CDR3 has 15 residues. The CDR3 spells CASSLSGQGPDTQYF. DNA for the CDR3: TGTGCCAGCAGCCTGTCCGGACAGGGACCAGATACGCAGTATTTT.

This clone was counted only a few times. The chain combines TRBV18 with TRBJ2-7; 8 bases map to TRBD1. Germline loops: CDR1 KGHSH, CDR2 LQKENI. J was trimmed by 0 bases and V by 2 bases; bases with no gene match: 3. The CDR3 length is 15 residues. In DNA, the CDR3 is TGTGCCAGCTCACCAGGACAGGGATTCTCCTACGAGCAGTACTTC. Its translation is CASSPGQGFSYEQYF.

The V and J genes are TRBV5-4 and TRBJ2-2; tentative D call: TRBD1 (5 bases). Germline V lookup: CDR1 SGHNT, CDR2 YYREEE (reference sequence). The CDR3 spans 15 residues. V dropped 5 bases and J dropped 3 bases, with 14 bases sitting between them. CDR3 nucleotides: TGTGCCAGCAGGGATCAGGGCGCGTACACCGGGGAGCTGTTTTTT. Residues: CASRDQGAYTGELFF.

This chain uses TRBV28 with TRBJ2-4; 7 bases line up with TRBD1. Losses at the gene ends were 4 bases for V and 10 bases for J; bases not matched to a gene: 7. Germline V gives CDR1 MDHEN, CDR2 SYDVKM. CDR3 size: 13 residues. In DNA, the CDR3 is TGTGCCAGCAGTTCGGACAGGAGGCGGATTCAGTACTTC. Translated, it gives CASSSDRRRIQYF.

The chain employs TRBV11-2 and TRBJ2-3; D is unclear. V was cut by 0 bases and J by 1 base, with 5 bases left in between. Germline-derived CDR1 and CDR2 are SGHAT and FQNNGV. The CDR3 sequence is 14 residues long. CDR3 protein: CASSLERGTDTQYF. The CDR3 DNA sequence: TGTGCCAGCAGCTTAGAAAGAGGCACAGATACGCAGTATTTT.

J is TRBJ2-7 and V is TRBV7-3, with 10 bases lining up with TRBD1. CDR3 length equals 14 residues. With 11 bases clipped from V and 6 bases from J, the junction kept 13 bases outside the gene matches. CDR1 and CDR2 from the germline V gene are SGHTA and FQGTGA. CDR3 loop: CAGCRDRGSREQYF. The CDR3 nucleotides read TGTGCCGGATGCAGGGACAGGGGATCCCGCGAGCAGTACTTC.

In DNA form, the CDR3 reads TGTGCCAGCGGCCGGGACAGTGAAAAACTGTTTTTT. This gives the protein CASGRDSEKLFF. The chain is built from TRBV28 and TRBJ1-4; 7 bases align to TRBD1. There are 12 residues in the CDR3. The germline V gene has CDR1 MDHEN and CDR2 SYDVKM. The junction had 4 bases not matched to a gene; V was cut back by 8 bases and J by 7 bases.

This chain connects TRBV11-3 to TRBJ2-7; 9 bases match TRBD1. The V and J ends lost 5 bases and 7 bases, in that order; junction bases with no gene match: 12. Germline V CDR1 and CDR2: SGHNT, YENEEA. This CDR3 spans 15 amino acids. As DNA, the CDR3 is TGTGCCAGCAGCCCTGGACAGGGGCCAAGGAGGGAGCAGTACTTC. Translated, it gives CASSPGQGPRREQYF.

The J gene is TRBJ1-4, the V gene TRBV30; D is ambiguous. CDR1 is GTSNPN, CDR2 SVGIG, per germline (reference sequence). The CDR3 consists of 13 residues. Trimming left V 0 bases short and J 6 bases short, with 8 bases between. The CDR3 spells CAWSVGGDEKLFF. Written as DNA, the CDR3 is TGTGCCTGGAGTGTAGGCGGAGATGAAAAACTGTTTTTT.

The J gene is TRBJ1-2, the V gene TRBV7-9; D possibly corresponds to TRBD1 (6 bases). This CDR3 spans 11 amino acids. Germline CDR1 reads SEHNR; CDR2 reads FQNEAQ (reference sequence). Between the trimmed V and J ends, which lost 5 bases and 6 bases, there was a span of 7 bases. The CDR3 loop is CASSDRNGYTF. For the CDR3, the DNA is TGTGCCAGCAGCGACAGGAATGGCTACACCTTC.

The V call is TRBV9, the J call TRBJ1-1; tentatively, D is TRBD1 (5 bases). Trimming removed 2 bases at V and 3 bases at J, with 14 bases between. Per germline, CDR1 SGDLS and CDR2 YYNGEE. The CDR3 covers 15 residues. CDR3 protein: CASSVGGSLDTEAFF. CDR3 nucleotide sequence: TGTGCCAGCAGCGTCGGGGGGAGTCTTGACACTGAAGCTTTCTTT. The variable domain in full, completed from reference TRBV9 and TRBJ1-1, reads DSGVTQTPKHLITATGQRVTLRCSPRSGDLSVYWYQQSLDQGLQFLIQYYNGEERAKGNILERFSAQQFPDLHSELNLSSLELGDSALYFCASSVGGSLDTEAFFGQGTRLTVV.

The CDR3 loop is CASSFGGSTDTQYF. CDR3 coding DNA: TGCGCCAGCAGCTTCGGCGGTAGCACAGATACGCAGTATTTT. The chain links TRBV5-1 to TRBJ2-3; no firm D call. Germline V gives CDR1 SGHRS, CDR2 YFSETQ. Trimming stripped 2 bases from V and 0 bases from J, with 7 bases between. The CDR3 is 14 amino acids.

The chain carries TRBV5-1 and TRBJ1-1, with D maybe TRBD1 (5 bases). Trimming took off 4 bases at V and 2 bases at J, with 12 bases between the two ends. The CDR3 sequence is 14 residues long. Per the germline V gene, CDR1 is SGHRS and CDR2 is YFSETQ. The CDR3 DNA reads TGCGCCAGCAGCGAACGGACACTTAACACTGAAGCTTTCTTT. Its translation is CASSERTLNTEAFF.

V is TRBV7-2 and J is TRBJ2-1; a possible D gene is TRBD2 (5 bases). This CDR3 is 13 amino acids long. Trimming left V 4 bases short and J 15 bases short, with 19 bases between. Looked up from germline, CDR1 is SGHTA and CDR2 is FQGNSA. CDR3 protein: CASSYGAANLRFF. Written as DNA, the CDR3 is TGTGCCAGCAGCTATGGAGCGGCGAACCTCCGGTTCTTC.

The chain links TRBV7-2 to TRBJ2-1; 8 bases fit TRBD2. The CDR3 totals 15 residues. In germline, CDR1 is SGHTA, CDR2 FQGNSA. J lost 15 bases, V lost 0 bases, and 13 bases had no gene match. The CDR3 nucleotides read TGTGCCAGCAGCTTAGCCCTTTCGGGGGGGGGCCGGCGGTTCTTC. This encodes CASSLALSGGGRRFF.

The V gene is TRBV28, the J gene TRBJ1-3; D gene unclear. V was clipped by 7 bases and J by 3 bases, with 4 bases between them. The CDR3 extends over 11 amino acids. CDR1 and CDR2 from the germline V gene are MDHEN and SYDVKM. This CDR3 reads CASNGGNTIYF. Written as DNA, the CDR3 is TGTGCCAGCAATGGTGGAAACACCATATATTTT. Full variable domain (rest looked up from reference TRBV28 and TRBJ1-3): DVKVTQSSRYLVKRTGEKVFLECVQDMDHENMFWYRQDPGLGLRLIYFSYDVKMKEKGDIPEGYSVSREKKERFSLILESASTNQTSMYLCASNGGNTIYFGEGSWLTVV.

Comment on this clone: A much bigger clone sits one base away, suggesting this may be a read error. The same CDR3 arises from other DNA sequences in this sample as well. The chain joins TRBV6-1 to TRBJ2-7; possible D gene TRBD2, 6 bases. This CDR3 contains 15 residues. V lost 9 bases to trimming and J lost 2 bases, with 20 bases between them. Looked up from germline, CDR1 is MNHNS and CDR2 is SASEGT. The CDR3, as DNA: TGTGCCAGTGTCCTTGGGGGGAGGAAGGCCTACGAGCAGTACTTC. Translating gives CASVLGGRKAYEQYF.